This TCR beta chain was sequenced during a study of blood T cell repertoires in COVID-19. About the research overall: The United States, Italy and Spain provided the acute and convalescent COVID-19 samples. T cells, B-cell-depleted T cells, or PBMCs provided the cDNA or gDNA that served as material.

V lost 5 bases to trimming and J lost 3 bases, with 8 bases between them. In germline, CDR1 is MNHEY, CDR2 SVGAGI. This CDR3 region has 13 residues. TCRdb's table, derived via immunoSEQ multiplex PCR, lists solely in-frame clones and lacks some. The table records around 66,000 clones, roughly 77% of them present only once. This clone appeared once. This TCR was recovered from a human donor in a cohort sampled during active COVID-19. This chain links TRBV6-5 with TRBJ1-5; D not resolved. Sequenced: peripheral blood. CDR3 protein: CASSTDNNQPQHF. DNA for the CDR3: TGTGCCAGCAGTACAGACAACAATCAGCCCCAGCATTTT.